Listed below are T cell receptor beta chains from one sample, sequenced in a study of blood T cell repertoires in COVID-19. TCRdb's table, derived via immunoSEQ multiplex PCR, lists solely in-frame clones and lacks some. The data show 50,000 to 75,000 clones, 70% to 80% seen once. The sample comprised peripheral blood. These receptors were taken from a man aged 80 or over with active or convalescent COVID-19. Both conserved end residues are part of each CDR3. A D gene is named only where the DNA matches it firmly. Where a row states a size, it is once, few, many or the class of an expanded clone; other rows omit it.

d_call: TRBD1; v_call: TRBV30; clone_size: few; j_call: TRBJ1-6; cdr3_nt: TGTGCCTGGACAGGGACAGAAACTTCACCCCTCCACTTT; cdr3_aa: CAWTGTETSPLHF
d_call: NA; v_call: TRBV10-3; clone_size: NA; j_call: TRBJ2-2; cdr3_nt: TGTGCCATCAGCTGGGAGCTGTTTTTT; cdr3_aa: CAISWELFF
d_call: NA; v_call: TRBV12-3/TRBV12-4; clone_size: NA; j_call: TRBJ1-5; cdr3_nt: TGTGCCAGCAGTGACTTAGGTCAGCCCCAGCATTTT; cdr3_aa: CASSDLGQPQHF
d_call: NA; v_call: TRBV28; clone_size: NA; j_call: TRBJ1-3; cdr3_nt: TGTGCCAGCAGTCCAGGAGGGGAGGGGGCTGGAAACACCATATATTTT; cdr3_aa: CASSPGGEGAGNTIYF
d_call: NA; v_call: TRBV21-1; clone_size: NA; j_call: TRBJ2-5; cdr3_nt: TGTGCCAGCAGCCTACGAACTAGCGGGAGGCGAGAGACCCAGTACTTC; cdr3_aa: CASSLRTSGRRETQYF
d_call: NA; v_call: TRBV3-1/TRBV3-2; clone_size: NA; j_call: TRBJ2-2; cdr3_nt: TGTGCCAGCAGCCAAGATCTAAGGGGCGGGGAGCTGTTTTTT; cdr3_aa: CASSQDLRGGELFF
d_call: TRBD1; v_call: TRBV15; clone_size: NA; j_call: TRBJ2-2; cdr3_nt: TGTGCCACCAGGCTTCCGGGACAGGGGTACACCGGGGAGCTGTTTTTT; cdr3_aa: CATRLPGQGYTGELFF
d_call: NA; v_call: TRBV6-4; clone_size: NA; j_call: TRBJ1-6; cdr3_nt: TGTGCCAGCAGTCAGGGGTGCCCTTACCTCCACTTT; cdr3_aa: CASSQGCPYLHF
d_call: TRBD1; v_call: TRBV15; clone_size: NA; j_call: TRBJ1-5; cdr3_nt: TGTGCCACCAGCAGAGAGTCACAGGGGCTCCAGCCCCAGCATTTT; cdr3_aa: CATSRESQGLQPQHF
d_call: NA; v_call: TRBV3-1/TRBV3-2; clone_size: few; j_call: TRBJ1-1; cdr3_nt: TGTGCCAGCAGCCAGGGGCTCAGGAGGGCCCTTGAAGCTTTCTTT; cdr3_aa: CASSQGLRRALEAFF
d_call: NA; v_call: TRBV15; clone_size: NA; j_call: TRBJ2-7; cdr3_nt: TGTGCCACCAGCAGAGATGTGGGGGGCGAGCAGTACTTC; cdr3_aa: CATSRDVGGEQYF
d_call: TRBD2; v_call: TRBV7-3; clone_size: NA; j_call: TRBJ2-1; cdr3_nt: TGTGCCAGCAGCCCCGGGACTAGCACCTACAATGAGCAGTTCTTC; cdr3_aa: CASSPGTSTYNEQFF
d_call: NA; v_call: TRBV2; clone_size: NA; j_call: TRBJ2-7; cdr3_nt: TGTGCCAGCAGAGGTAGCGGAACCACCGAGCAGTACTTC; cdr3_aa: CASRGSGTTEQYF
d_call: TRBD1; v_call: TRBV11-2; clone_size: NA; j_call: TRBJ1-1; cdr3_nt: TGTGCCAGCAGCCCTAGACAGGGGGGTGGTCGGACTGAAGCTTTCTTT; cdr3_aa: CASSPRQGGGRTEAFF
d_call: NA; v_call: TRBV7-9; clone_size: few; j_call: TRBJ2-7; cdr3_nt: TGTGCCAGCAGCTTCGACTGGACGGGAGAGCAGTACTTC; cdr3_aa: CASSFDWTGEQYF
d_call: TRBD1; v_call: TRBV19; clone_size: NA; j_call: TRBJ2-2; cdr3_nt: TGTGCCAGTAGCTGGACAGGGACGAACACCGGGGAGCTGTTTTTT; cdr3_aa: CASSWTGTNTGELFF
d_call: NA; v_call: TRBV7-9; clone_size: NA; j_call: TRBJ1-2; cdr3_nt: TGTGCCAGCAGATACGGACTGGACTATGGCTACACCTTC; cdr3_aa: CASRYGLDYGYTF
d_call: TRBD2; v_call: TRBV19; clone_size: NA; j_call: TRBJ2-2; cdr3_nt: TGTGCCAGTAAGGACGGGAGGGCCGCCGGGGAGCTGTTTTTT; cdr3_aa: CASKDGRAAGELFF
d_call: NA; v_call: TRBV7-8; clone_size: NA; j_call: TRBJ2-5; cdr3_nt: TGTGCCAGCAGCCCTTTGGAGACCCAGTACTTC; cdr3_aa: CASSPLETQYF
d_call: NA; v_call: TRBV19; clone_size: few; j_call: TRBJ2-3; cdr3_nt: TGTGCCAGTAGTACCCTCACACCAGATACGCAGTATTTT; cdr3_aa: CASSTLTPDTQYF
d_call: NA; v_call: TRBV7-2; clone_size: NA; j_call: TRBJ2-4; cdr3_nt: TGTGCCAGCAGCTTAGGTGGGGCCGACAAAAACATTCAGTACTTC; cdr3_aa: CASSLGGADKNIQYF
d_call: NA; v_call: TRBV7-6; clone_size: NA; j_call: TRBJ2-7; cdr3_nt: TGTGCCAGCAGCACCCCCGCGTTTCCGGCGGACGAGCAGTACTTC; cdr3_aa: CASSTPAFPADEQYF
d_call: TRBD1; v_call: TRBV28; clone_size: NA; j_call: TRBJ1-5; cdr3_nt: TGTGCCAGCAGTCTTCAGGGGGAGGGCAATCAGCCCCAGCATTTT; cdr3_aa: CASSLQGEGNQPQHF
d_call: TRBD1; v_call: TRBV6-4; clone_size: NA; j_call: TRBJ1-6; cdr3_nt: TGTGCCAGCAGTGACAAGGGGACAGAAGGAAATTCACCCCTCCACTTT; cdr3_aa: CASSDKGTEGNSPLHF
d_call: TRBD1; v_call: TRBV27; clone_size: NA; j_call: TRBJ2-4; cdr3_nt: TGTGCCAGCAGTCAGGACAGGGGGGACATTCAGTACTTC; cdr3_aa: CASSQDRGDIQYF
d_call: TRBD1; v_call: TRBV18; clone_size: NA; j_call: TRBJ2-7; cdr3_nt: TGTGCCAGCTCACAAGACAGGGTGATCAACGAGCAGTACTTC; cdr3_aa: CASSQDRVINEQYF
d_call: NA; v_call: TRBV11-2; clone_size: NA; j_call: TRBJ2-1; cdr3_nt: TGTGCCAGCAGCTCCCAGGTTTACAATGAGCAGTTCTTC; cdr3_aa: CASSSQVYNEQFF
d_call: NA; v_call: TRBV28; clone_size: NA; j_call: TRBJ2-1; cdr3_nt: TGTGCCAGCGTATCCGATGAGCAGTTCTTC; cdr3_aa: CASVSDEQFF
d_call: TRBD2; v_call: TRBV30; clone_size: NA; j_call: TRBJ2-1; cdr3_nt: TGTGCCCATAACTCGGGAGGAGGGGTCGGAGTGCAGTTCTTC; cdr3_aa: CAHNSGGGVGVQFF
d_call: TRBD2; v_call: TRBV30; clone_size: NA; j_call: TRBJ2-7; cdr3_nt: TGTGCCTGGAGTGTACCCAGCGGGAGACCCCGCGAGCAGTACTTC; cdr3_aa: CAWSVPSGRPREQYF